This T cell receptor (beta chain) was captured by sequencing in a study of tissue T cells after allogeneic stem cell transplantation. CDR1 NNHNN and CDR2 SYGAGS come from the germline V gene (reference sequence). This CDR3 spans 16 amino acids. V trimming: 0 bases; J trimming: 1 base; junction bases outside the gene matches: 2. For this clone: Mouse gene names and germline throughout. The read terminates 1 residue ahead of where the CDR3 ends, so the germline J gene completes it.

Clones were sequenced by immunoSEQ multiplex PCR, and TCRdb holds only the in-frame ones, with some missing. The data contain 20,000 to 25,000 clones, around 70% of them singletons. Sequencing used spleen. The rearrangement uses TRBV13-2 and TRBJ2-2; 8 bases line up with TRBD1. The sequence came from a female BALB/c mouse in good health. MHC haplotype: H2-d. The CDR3 protein is CASGDAGGENTGQLYF. The part of the CDR3 DNA that was read is TGTGCCAGCGGTGATGCAGGGGGCGAAAACACCGGGCAGCTCTAC.